This T cell receptor (beta chain) was captured in a study of OX40 agonist ivuxolimab in advanced cancers. On the study more broadly: Hepatocellular carcinoma, melanoma, renal cell or head and neck cancer was diagnosed in the dose-escalation patients. One patient with hepatocellular carcinoma and two with cutaneous melanoma, three in all, had partial responses.

Using immunoSEQ multiplex PCR, the repertoire was profiled, and TCRdb retains in-frame clones only, with some absent. The sample carries 20,000 to 30,000 clones, 80% to 90% recorded once. This CDR3 region has 13 residues. The J segment lost 10 bases and the V segment lost 5 bases, leaving 10 bases of the junction unmatched. Per the germline V gene, CDR1 is KGHSH and CDR2 is LQKENI. The specimen was CD4+ or CD8+ T cells sorted from blood, collected in a trial of the OX40 agonist ivuxolimab. This clonotype was obtained from an adult with an advanced solid tumor such as melanoma, head and neck, liver or kidney cancer. This chain joins TRBV18 and TRBJ2-7, with TRBD1 identical over 8 bases. The CDR3 loop is CASSSTGDRRQYF. The CDR3 DNA is TGTGCCAGCTCATCGACAGGGGACCGGCGACAGTACTTC.